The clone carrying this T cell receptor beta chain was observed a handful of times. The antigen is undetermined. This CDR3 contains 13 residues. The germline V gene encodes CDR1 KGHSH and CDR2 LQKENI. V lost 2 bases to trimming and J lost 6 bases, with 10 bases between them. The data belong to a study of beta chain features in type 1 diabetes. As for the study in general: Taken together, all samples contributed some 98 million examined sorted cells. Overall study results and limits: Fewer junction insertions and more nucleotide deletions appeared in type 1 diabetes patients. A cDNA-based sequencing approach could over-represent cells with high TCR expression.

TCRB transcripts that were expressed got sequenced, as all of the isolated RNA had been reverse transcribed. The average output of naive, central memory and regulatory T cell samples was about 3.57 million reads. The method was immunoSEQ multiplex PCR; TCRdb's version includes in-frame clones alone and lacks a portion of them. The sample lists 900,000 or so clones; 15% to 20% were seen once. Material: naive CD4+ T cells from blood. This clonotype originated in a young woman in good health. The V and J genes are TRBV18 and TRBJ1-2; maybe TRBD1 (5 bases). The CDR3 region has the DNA TGTGCCAGCTCACCATCAGAGGGGAATGGCTACACCTTC. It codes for CASSPSEGNGYTF.